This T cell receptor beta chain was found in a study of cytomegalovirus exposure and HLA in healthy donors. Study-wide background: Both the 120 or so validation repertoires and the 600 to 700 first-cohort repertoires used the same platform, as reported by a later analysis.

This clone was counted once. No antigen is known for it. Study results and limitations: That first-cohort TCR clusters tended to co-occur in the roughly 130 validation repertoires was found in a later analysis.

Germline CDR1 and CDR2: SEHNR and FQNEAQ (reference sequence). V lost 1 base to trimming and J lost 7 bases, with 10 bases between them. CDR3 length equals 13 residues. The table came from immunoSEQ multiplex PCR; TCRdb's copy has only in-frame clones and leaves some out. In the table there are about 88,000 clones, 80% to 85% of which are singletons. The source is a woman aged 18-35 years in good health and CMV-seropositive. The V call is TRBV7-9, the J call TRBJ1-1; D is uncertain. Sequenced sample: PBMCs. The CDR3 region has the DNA TGTGCCAGCAGCTTAGGATCCGGGTATGAAGCTTTCTTT. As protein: CASSLGSGYEAFF.